Listed below are T cell receptor beta chains from one sample, sequenced in a study of T cells in Graves' hyperthyroidism and ophthalmopathy. From the multiplex PCR reads, TCRdb called clonotypes with MiXCR, one entry per CDR3 protein. The sample lists approximately 520,000 distinct CDR3 sequences, 20% occurring once. Sequencing was carried out using blood. These receptors came from a man between 18 and 29 years old with Graves' hyperthyroidism. The CDR3 runs from the conserved cysteine through the conserved F or W. Only some rows state a clone size, as once, few, many or a class for expanded clones.

TRBV28,many,CASSSGRQGNYEQYF
TRBV12-3/TRBV12-4,many,CASSFGLTYEQYF
TRBV19,few,CATGRRNTGELFF
TRBV28,-,CASSLTGTGVTGNQPQHF
TRBV12-5,-,CASGFGRSMNTEAFF
TRBV7-9,many,CASSKALNTEAFF
TRBV27,many,CASSPGPRSQYF
TRBV28,many,CASSLRAEARETQYF
TRBV15,many,CATSRDNGVNTEAFF
TRBV12-3/TRBV12-4,many,CASSSEPGPGTYEQYF
TRBV2,-,CASSPQTRHGELFF
TRBV28,many,CASSNHQGWNTEAFF
TRBV15,many,CATSRPGRTGGRETQYF
TRBV9,-,CASSEHTSGGEETQYF
TRBV6-5,many,CASSFSGTDEKLFF
TRBV6-5,many,CASSYSTGYTF
TRBV11-2,few,CASSIQPGLAAEQYF
TRBV7-8,many,CASSLTGHAIYGYTF
TRBV6-1,many,CASSLKTSGTEAFF
TRBV6-5,few,CASSSRTESKNIKYF
TRBV15,many,CATSRDLRVGIINYGYTF
TRBV12-3/TRBV12-4,many,CASSWGQGGNTEAFF
TRBV3-1,many,CASSQRTGRLNTEAFF
TRBV13,many,CASSLSGKFEQYF
TRBV5-6,many,CASSAARFEAFF
TRBV6-5,many,CASSYSDGLNAQYF
TRBV19,-,CASSPLGTPNTEAFF
TRBV6-1,-,CASSVWTASGAYEQYF
TRBV12-3/TRBV12-4,few,CASTSLRDATQTEAFF
TRBV7-8,few,CASSLVGAGANVLTF
TRBV20-1,few,CSAALPGAGELFF
TRBV29-1,few,CSASRTSGKETQYF
TRBV7-8,many,CASSSDPTTGNTIYF
TRBV6-2/TRBV6-3,few,CASSYGHLNQPQHF
TRBV9,many,CASSVSRDTEAFF
TRBV28,many,CASSASWITEAFF
TRBV7-8,many,CASSPNTGELFF
TRBV2,many,CASSEAGRGSPEAFF
TRBV6-1,many,CASRRAGYEQYF
TRBV24-1,many,CATSPFQGNTEAFF
TRBV9,-,CASSVDTIPETQYF
TRBV5-1,many,CASSLNTSRDRHSSNQPQHF
TRBV7-2,many,CASSYPTGMETQYF
TRBV7-6,many,CASSLALRQIQETQYF
TRBV30,few,CAWSVVYGNTIYF
TRBV5-5,-,CASSLQISSYEQYF
TRBV11-2,many,CASSLGTSGQETQYF
TRBV12-3/TRBV12-4,many,CASSSSDREETQYF
TRBV28,-,CAGGGQSNQPQHF
TRBV6-1,many,CASHHRVDGYTF
TRBV15,many,CATSRGDRNYEQYF
TRBV28,many,CASNPGRTEAFF
TRBV20-1,-,CSAPTGARVYEQYF
TRBV28,few,CASSFRGRIYEQYF
TRBV24-1,-,CATSEPPGQGAHCSGNTIYF